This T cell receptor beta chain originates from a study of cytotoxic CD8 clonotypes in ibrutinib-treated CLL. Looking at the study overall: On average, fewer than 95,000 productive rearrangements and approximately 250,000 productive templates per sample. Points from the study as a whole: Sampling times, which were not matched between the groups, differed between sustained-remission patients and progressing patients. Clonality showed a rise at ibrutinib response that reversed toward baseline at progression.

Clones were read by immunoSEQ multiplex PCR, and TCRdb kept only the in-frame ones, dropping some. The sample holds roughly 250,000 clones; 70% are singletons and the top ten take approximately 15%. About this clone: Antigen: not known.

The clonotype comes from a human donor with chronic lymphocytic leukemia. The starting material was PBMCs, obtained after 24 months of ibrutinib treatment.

In nucleotides, the CDR3 is TGTGCCAGCAGACGACCCGGGACCGCTGAAGCTTTCTTT. It yields the protein CASRRPGTAEAFF. The chain recombines TRBV5-6 with TRBJ1-1; D perhaps matches TRBD1 (5 bases). V was pared by 5 bases and J by 6 bases, with 14 bases between. CDR3 length: 13 amino acids. CDR1 and CDR2 from the germline V gene are SGHDT and YYEEEE. The whole variable domain, remainder taken from reference TRBV5-6 and TRBJ1-1, is DAGVTQSPTHLIKTRGQQVTLRCSPKSGHDTVSWYQQALGQGPQFIFQYYEEEERQRGNFPDRFSGHQFPNYSSELNVNALLLGDSALYLCASRRPGTAEAFFGQGTRLTVV.